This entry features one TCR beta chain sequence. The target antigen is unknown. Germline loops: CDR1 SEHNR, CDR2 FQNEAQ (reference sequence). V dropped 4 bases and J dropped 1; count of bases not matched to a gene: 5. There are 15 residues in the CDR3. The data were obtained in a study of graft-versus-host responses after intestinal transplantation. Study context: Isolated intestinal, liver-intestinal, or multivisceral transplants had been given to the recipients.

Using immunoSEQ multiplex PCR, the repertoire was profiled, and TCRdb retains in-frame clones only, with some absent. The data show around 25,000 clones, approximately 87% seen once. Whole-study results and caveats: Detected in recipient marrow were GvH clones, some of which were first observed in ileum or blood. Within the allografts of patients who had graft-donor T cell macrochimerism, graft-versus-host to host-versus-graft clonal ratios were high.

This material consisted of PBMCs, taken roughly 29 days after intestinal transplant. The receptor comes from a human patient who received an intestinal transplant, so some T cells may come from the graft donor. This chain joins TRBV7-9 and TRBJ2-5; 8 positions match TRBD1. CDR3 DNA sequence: TGTGCCAGCAGCTCGGACAGGGCGGTCCAAGAGACCCAGTACTTC. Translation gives CASSSDRAVQETQYF.